Each of the 2 T cell receptor beta chains below was sequenced from the same sample in a study of siplizumab effects on memory and regulatory T cells. Profiled with immunoSEQ multiplex PCR; TCRdb holds only in-frame clones, not every one. The sample has tens of thousands of clones; around 95% are singletons. Sequencing was carried out using naive CD4+ T cells sorted from blood. Receptors originate from a human donor in good health.

This chain uses TRBV5-4 with TRBJ2-5; 11 nucleotides align to TRBD1. Losses at the gene ends were 4 bases for V and 5 bases for J; bases not matched to a gene: 4. CDR3 size: 14 residues. The germline CDR1 and CDR2 sequences are SGHNT and YYREEE (reference sequence). The CDR3 reads CASSRGTGGETQYF. The CDR3 DNA sequence: TGTGCCAGCAGCCGCGGGACAGGGGGGGAGACCCAGTACTTC.

The rearrangement uses TRBV5-4 and TRBJ1-4; 7 bases align to TRBD1. Germline lookup yields CDR1 SGHNT and CDR2 YYREEE (reference sequence). The CDR3 extends over 14 amino acids. With V trimmed by 4 bases and J by 7 bases, 7 bases remained unmatched. In nucleotides, the CDR3 is TGTGCCAGCAGCCCTGGACAGGCTGGTGAAAAACTGTTTTTT. As protein: CASSPGQAGEKLFF.